This TCR beta chain was identified during a study of identifying expanded T cells in peripheral blood. TCRdb keeps only in-frame clones here, not all; method: immunoSEQ multiplex PCR. The sample lists fewer than 85,000 clones; 75% to 90% were seen once. V lost 5 bases, J lost 4 bases, and 9 bases lay in between. The germline V gene has CDR1 KGHSH and CDR2 LQKENI. The CDR3 totals 13 residues. V usage is TRBV18 and J usage is TRBJ1-3; D gene unclear. The source of this sequence is a person between 18 and 75 years old in good health. Specimen: blood. CDR3 amino acids: CASSDTAGNTIYF. The CDR3 nucleotides read TGTGCCAGCTCAGACACAGCAGGAAACACCATATATTTT.